This TCR beta chain was sequenced for a study of blood T cell repertoires in COVID-19. At the level of the study: Acute and convalescent COVID-19 samples came from the United States, Italy and Spain. In each case, the material was cDNA or gDNA derived from T cells, B-cell-depleted T cells, or PBMCs.

Trimming took 2 bases from V and 1 from J; bases not matched to a gene: 5. This CDR3 has 15 residues. Germline CDR1 SGHTA, CDR2 FQGNSA. Methods used by the authors: Amplification from reference gene primers served as the basis for estimated nucleated cell counts. Profiled with immunoSEQ multiplex PCR; TCRdb holds only in-frame clones, not every one. V, J and clone size are those of that table, while D and trimming were read from the DNA. The sample contains about 130,000 clones, around 80% of which appear only once. The sequence was obtained from an older man with acute or convalescent COVID-19. Sample: peripheral blood. V usage is TRBV7-2 and J usage is TRBJ2-7; 7 nucleotides agree with TRBD2. CDR3 sequence (DNA): TGTGCCAGCAGCTTAAGGGCGGGGGAGTCCTACGAGCAGTACTTC. Translation gives CASSLRAGESYEQYF.